A selection of T cell receptor beta chains follows, all from one sample in a study of blood T cell repertoires in COVID-19. Assay: immunoSEQ multiplex PCR; the TCRdb copy retains only in-frame clones and omits some. Of 150,000 to 200,000 clones listed, around 80% are singletons. The sequencing input was PBMCs or T cells enriched from blood (not recorded which). The receptors were gathered from a woman between 45 and 60 years old with acute COVID-19. The CDR3 runs from the conserved cysteine through the conserved F or W. Each record gives: clone size, D gene, V gene, J gene, CDR3 DNA, CDR3 protein. The D gene is left open where the match is weak. A clone size is listed for some rows: how often the clone was seen (once, few, many), or a class if it is expanded.

>few|TRBD1|TRBV2|TRBJ1-3
TGTGCCAGACGGACAGGGGCTGGAAACACCATATATTTT
CARRTGAGNTIYF
>-|-|TRBV28|TRBJ1-6
TGTGCCACCGACACCGGTGGAAATTCACCCCTCCACTTT
CATDTGGNSPLHF
>-|TRBD1|TRBV7-9|TRBJ1-4
TGTGCCAGCAGCCCCCCGGGACAGGGGGAAAAACTGTTTTTT
CASSPPGQGEKLFF
>once|-|TRBV11-3|TRBJ1-1
TGTGCCAGCAGCTTAGGACGAGAAGGGGACACTGAAGCTTTCTTT
CASSLGREGDTEAFF
>-|TRBD1|TRBV28|TRBJ2-2
TGTGCCAGCAGTTTATGGGACAGGGGCGGGGAGCTGTTTTTT
CASSLWDRGGELFF
>-|-|TRBV28|TRBJ1-6
TGTGCCAGCAGATCCGGGATGGATAATTCACCCCTCCACTTT
CASRSGMDNSPLHF
>-|-|TRBV10-3|TRBJ1-6
TGTGCCATCAGTGAGTCTCTCAGTAATTCACCCCTCCACTTT
CAISESLSNSPLHF
>-|TRBD1|TRBV28|TRBJ1-2
TGTGCCAGCAGTCCGCCTGACAGGGGAAACTATGGCTACACCTTC
CASSPPDRGNYGYTF
>-|TRBD2|TRBV2|TRBJ2-3
TGTGCCAGCAGTTCTATAGCGGGGGCACAAAATACGCAGTATTTT
CASSSIAGAQNTQYF
>-|-|TRBV5-8|TRBJ1-4
TGTGCCAGTCTACAGGGTTTTAATGAAAAACTGTTTTTT
CASLQGFNEKLFF
>-|TRBD1|TRBV5-6|TRBJ1-2
TGTGCCAGCAGCGTACCGGGACAGGGGAGTCGTGGCTACACCTTC
CASSVPGQGSRGYTF
>once|-|TRBV5-4|TRBJ1-2
TGTGCCAGCAGCGAGGGAGGAGTAGGAGGGGCCTATGGCTACACCTTC
CASSEGGVGGAYGYTF
>-|-|TRBV19|TRBJ1-2
TGTGCCAGTAGGGGGGGACTGCTGTTTAACTATGGCTACACCTTC
CASRGGLLFNYGYTF
>-|TRBD1|TRBV6-8|TRBJ1-3
TGTGCCAGCAGCTCCGGGACAGGGGTCGGCGGAAACACCATATATTTT
CASSSGTGVGGNTIYF
>-|TRBD1|TRBV28|TRBJ1-3
TGTGCCAGCAGTTCCCCCGGGACAGGGGGCTCTGTTGGAAACACCATATATTTT
CASSSPGTGGSVGNTIYF
>-|TRBD2|TRBV7-9|TRBJ2-1
TGTGCCAGCGGTATAGCGGGGAACAATGAGCAGTTCTTC
CASGIAGNNEQFF
>-|TRBD1|TRBV6-4|TRBJ1-1
TGTGCCAGCAGTGACTCACTTGGTCCTAGGACAGGCCCTTTAGCAGAAGCTTTCTTT
CASSDSLGPRTGPLAEAFF
>-|TRBD2|TRBV7-9|TRBJ2-1
TGTGCCAGCAGCTCCCGGGGGGTTGATGAGCAGTTCTTC
CASSSRGVDEQFF
>few|-|TRBV19|TRBJ2-5
TGTGCCAGTAGTAACTATGGAGAGACCCAGTACTTC
CASSNYGETQYF
>few|TRBD1|TRBV4-2|TRBJ1-1
TGTGCCAGCAGCCAGGGACAGCCTGAAGCTTTCTTT
CASSQGQPEAFF
>-|-|TRBV4-2|TRBJ1-1
TGTGCCAGCAGCCAGTCGGAGGTGGGTGAAGCTTTCTTT
CASSQSEVGEAFF
>-|-|TRBV5-5|TRBJ1-2
TGTGCCAGCAGCCTCGGTTATAACTATGGCTACACCTTC
CASSLGYNYGYTF
>once|-|TRBV7-2|TRBJ1-3
TGTGCCAGCAGCTTAGTAGACCGGGCTGGAAACACCATATATTTT
CASSLVDRAGNTIYF
>-|-|TRBV7-2|TRBJ1-6
TGTGCCAGCAGCAAACAGGATCCGCGCTATAATTCACCCCTCCACTTT
CASSKQDPRYNSPLHF
>-|-|TRBV7-9|TRBJ1-1
TGTGCCAGCAGCCTGGACACCTTGAACACTGAAGCTTTCTTT
CASSLDTLNTEAFF
>-|-|TRBV2|TRBJ1-6
TGTGCCAGCAGTGAAAGGGGGTCCTATAATTCACCCCTCCACTTT
CASSERGSYNSPLHF
>once|-|TRBV7-8|TRBJ1-1
TGTGCCAGCAGCTCCTCCGATCAGTTGCCGAACACTGAAGCTTTCTTT
CASSSSDQLPNTEAFF
>few|-|TRBV24-1|TRBJ1-5
TGTGCCACCAGTGATTCCGACATGTCCCAGCCCCAGCATTTT
CATSDSDMSQPQHF
>few|TRBD1|TRBV4-2|TRBJ1-6
TGTGCCAGCAGCCAAGGCCAGGGGGGCCCTAATTCACCCCTCCACTTT
CASSQGQGGPNSPLHF
>-|-|TRBV7-2|TRBJ2-5
TGTGCCAGCAGCTTAATGCGGCAGAGGGCAAGTGGGGCCCAGTACTTC
CASSLMRQRASGAQYF
>-|-|TRBV19|TRBJ1-2
TGTGCCAGTGATGATTTGGGGGGAAGGCTGGATGGCTACACCTTC
CASDDLGGRLDGYTF
>-|-|TRBV18|TRBJ1-5
TGTGCCAGCTCACCTTTAGGGGCGGGGGGCAATCAGCCCCAGCATTTT
CASSPLGAGGNQPQHF
>-|-|TRBV7-9|TRBJ2-5
TGTGCCAGCAGTTCTTCAGGGATGGAGACCCAGTACTTC
CASSSSGMETQYF
>-|-|TRBV6-5|TRBJ1-2
TGTGCCAGCACCCTCGGGGGGGAGAAGGGTGGCTACACCTTC
CASTLGGEKGGYTF
>-|TRBD2|TRBV6-2/TRBV6-3|TRBJ2-5
TGTGCCAGCAGTTATATAGGGCTAGCGGGACCGCAAGAGACCCAGTACTTC
CASSYIGLAGPQETQYF
>-|TRBD2|TRBV29-1|TRBJ2-4
TGCAGCGCTTATAGCGGGGGGGTAGCCAAAAACATTCAGTACTTC
CSAYSGGVAKNIQYF
>-|-|TRBV29-1|TRBJ1-1
TGCAGCGTTGGGACAGCGAACACTGAAGCTTTCTTT
CSVGTANTEAFF
>-|-|TRBV4-1|TRBJ1-2
TGCGCCAGCAGCCCAAGCGAGTCTGCAGCCTATGGCTACACCTTC
CASSPSESAAYGYTF
>-|-|TRBV24-1|TRBJ1-5
TGTGCCACCCAAAAACGGGGTCCCAATCAGCCCCAGCATTTT
CATQKRGPNQPQHF
>-|TRBD2|TRBV19|TRBJ2-5
TGTGCCAGTAGTCCCCTAGGGACTAGCGGGGGCGGGACCCAGTACTTC
CASSPLGTSGGGTQYF
>-|TRBD1|TRBV11-2|TRBJ1-5
TGTGCCAGCAGCCAAGACAGGGTCGGGGGCAATCAGCCCCAGCATTTT
CASSQDRVGGNQPQHF
>-|TRBD2|TRBV19|TRBJ2-3
TGTGCCAGTAGTACCGGGACTAGCGTATGGGGAGATACGCAGTATTTT
CASSTGTSVWGDTQYF
>-|TRBD1|TRBV9|TRBJ1-1
TGTGCCAGCAGCCCCCCGGGACAGGGGGATATCCGGGCTGAAGCTTTCTTT
CASSPPGQGDIRAEAFF
>-|-|TRBV25-1|TRBJ2-5
TGTGCCAGCAGTGAATTTCAACAGGGTCGAGAGACCCAGTACTTC
CASSEFQQGRETQYF
>few|-|TRBV3-1/TRBV3-2|TRBJ1-1
TGTGCCAGCAGCCAAAACGGGGAGGGGACTGAAGCTTTCTTT
CASSQNGEGTEAFF
>-|-|TRBV19|TRBJ1-1
TGTGCCAGTAGAAGGCGGGAGAACACTGAAGCTTTCTTT
CASRRRENTEAFF
>few|-|TRBV27|TRBJ1-4
TGTGCCAGCAGTTTTCTTTCCGGGGATGAAAAACTGTTTTTT
CASSFLSGDEKLFF
>-|TRBD1|TRBV28|TRBJ1-1
TGTGCCAGCAGTTTGCCGCAGGGGGACGGGACTGAAGCTTTCTTT
CASSLPQGDGTEAFF
>-|-|TRBV4-2|TRBJ2-5
TGTGCCAGCAGCCAGGATACGGGGGGCAGAGAGACCCAGTACTTC
CASSQDTGGRETQYF
>once|TRBD1|TRBV7-9|TRBJ1-6
TGTGCCAGCAGCCCCATAAGGACAGGGGTTAATTCACCCCTCCACTTT
CASSPIRTGVNSPLHF